This T cell receptor (beta chain) was observed in a study of OX40 agonist ivuxolimab in advanced cancers. Turning to the study itself: It was ivuxolimab, an agonistic anti-OX40 (CD134) antibody, that patients were treated with. Points from the study as a whole: Among the lowest peripheral clonal expansion occurred in 0.1-3.0 mg/kg partial responders. Averaging showed that CD8+ T cells had more expanded clones than CD4+ did.

Profiling relied on immunoSEQ multiplex PCR, and the TCRdb table lists in-frame clones only, not all of them. Here the sample spans around 70,000 clones, roughly 80% being singletons. Turning to this clone: Antigen unknown.

Patients with a history of autoimmune disease or on systemic immunosuppression were excluded. Per germline, CDR1 SGHRS and CDR2 YFSETQ. The J segment lost 0 bases and the V segment lost 3 bases, leaving 3 bases of the junction unmatched. The CDR3 runs to 15 residues. The sequences come from CD4+ or CD8+ T cells sorted from blood, collected in a trial of the OX40 agonist ivuxolimab. This sequence originates from an adult with an advanced solid tumor such as melanoma, head and neck, liver or kidney cancer. V is TRBV5-1 and J is TRBJ2-1; TRBD2 aligns across 7 bases. The CDR3 coding sequence is TGCGCCAGCAGCTCGGGCGGGAGCTCCTACAATGAGCAGTTCTTC. Protein: CASSSGGSSYNEQFF.